This T cell receptor beta chain was captured by sequencing in a study of blood T cell repertoires in COVID-19. The wider study: T cells, B-cell-depleted T cells, or PBMCs provided the cDNA or gDNA that served as material.

Using immunoSEQ multiplex PCR, the repertoire was profiled, and TCRdb retains in-frame clones only, with some absent. This sample has some 160,000 clones, with around four fifths found just once. The receptor was isolated from a woman in her seventies who had recovered from COVID-19. Sequenced: peripheral blood.

The chain's CDR3 is CASSPRVPSNQPQHF. The CDR3 coding sequence is TGTGCCAGCAGTCCCCGGGTCCCTAGCAATCAGCCCCAGCATTTT. The chain has TRBV6-5 and TRBJ1-5; D ambiguous. Trimming shortened V by 5 bases and J by 0 bases, and 11 bases separated the two germline ends. The CDR3 has 15 residues. Looked up from germline, CDR1 is MNHEY and CDR2 is SVGAGI.